This T cell receptor beta chain was retrieved from a study of T-cell reconstitution after alpha-beta-depleted transplantation in children (dated by TCRdb to the mid-2010s). General notes on the study: T-cell immune reconstitution after TCRalphabeta/CD19-depleted allogeneic hematopoietic cell transplantation in children was quantitatively tracked in the study by means of TCR repertoire profiling.

The treatment or condition tag for this specimen amounts to: allogeneic hematopoietic cell transplantation with graft depleted of TCRalphabeta T cells and CD19 B cells. TCRalphabeta/CD19-depleted allogeneic hematopoietic cell grafts were given to the transplant recipients, all of whom were children. The germline V gene encodes CDR1 MGHDK and CDR2 SYGVNS. The CDR3 has 16 amino acids, counting the end cysteine and phenylalanine. CDR3 DNA is the only sequence kept; it has 48 bases, read in frame from the first base. V was cut back by 5 bases and J by 3 bases, leaving a gap of 14 bases between them. In this sample, this clonotype turned up many times. Its cognate antigen has yet to be identified. No much larger clonotype is one base removed from it; base qualities were not supplied. Library preparation employed PCR. Sequencing was carried out with an Illumina HiSeq 2500. To normalize quantification of the TCRbeta repertoire, the TCR libraries were built with molecular barcoding that relied on unique molecular identifiers. The raw public reads went through TCRdb reprocessing: fastp at Q25, MiXCR clone calling, in-frame beta chains kept. Entries are consolidated by CDR3 protein sequence, retaining the most common genes and DNA. Here the sample has 220,000 or so distinct CDR3 sequences; 6.5% to 10% occur a single time. In total, the top ten clones hold 6.3% of the sample.

Study-wide conclusions, independent of this receptor: Hyperexpanded clone frequencies declined over subsequent months; after one year, T-cell counts and TCRbeta diversity were mostly attributed to newly produced T cells. In some patients, the high TCRbeta diversity seen at day 60 was put down to recipient T cells and intrathymic progenitors that had survived conditioning. The apparently early recovery of alphabetaT-cell counts about two months after transplant reportedly depended on only several hundred rapidly expanded clones that came from non-depleted graft cells.

In this chain, TRBV25-1 is recombined with TRBJ1-6; a weak D assignment points to TRBD1 (5 bases agree). The material was PBMCs, mostly from graft donor cells, obtained 180 days after TCRalphabeta/CD19-depleted stem cell transplant. The receptor was isolated from a male patient younger than 18 who had a stem cell transplant for acute lymphoblastic leukemia, so the T cells may come from the graft donor. This receptor carries the CDR3 CASSQQEIGYNSPLHF. The DNA sequence follows: TGTGCCAGCAGTCAACAGGAAATAGGCTATAATTCACCCCTCCACTTT. Outside the CDR3, residues come from the reference TRBV25-1 and TRBJ1-6 proteins, so the full variable domain is: EADIYQTPRYLVIGTGKKITLECSQTMGHDKMYWYQQDPGMELHLIHYSYGVNSTEKGDLSSESTVSRIRTEHFPLTLESARPSHTSQYLCASSQQEIGYNSPLHFGNGTRLTVT.